This T cell receptor (beta chain) was profiled in a study of blood T cell repertoires in COVID-19. Background on the study: Acute-phase and convalescent COVID-19 samples originated in the United States, Italy and Spain. T cells, B-cell-depleted T cells, or PBMCs supplied cDNA or gDNA.

The ends lost 3 bases at V and 4 bases at J; junction bases unmatched: 8. This CDR3 has 16 residues. Germline V gene lookup returns CDR1 KGHSH and CDR2 LQKENI. Authors' methods: From reference gene primer amplification, estimates of nucleated cell counts were derived. Profiled with immunoSEQ multiplex PCR; TCRdb holds only in-frame clones, not every one. V and J calls and clone size follow that table, whereas D and trimming were derived from the DNA. The table has 68,000 or so clones, around 84% seen once. This receptor was identified in a man between 45 and 60 years old with acute or convalescent COVID-19. The specimen was peripheral blood. The chain links TRBV18 to TRBJ2-2; 7 nucleotides match TRBD2. The CDR3 DNA sequence: TGTGCCAGCTCACCCAGGCCGGGGGGAAGCACCGGGGAGCTGTTTTTT. Its translation: CASSPRPGGSTGELFF.